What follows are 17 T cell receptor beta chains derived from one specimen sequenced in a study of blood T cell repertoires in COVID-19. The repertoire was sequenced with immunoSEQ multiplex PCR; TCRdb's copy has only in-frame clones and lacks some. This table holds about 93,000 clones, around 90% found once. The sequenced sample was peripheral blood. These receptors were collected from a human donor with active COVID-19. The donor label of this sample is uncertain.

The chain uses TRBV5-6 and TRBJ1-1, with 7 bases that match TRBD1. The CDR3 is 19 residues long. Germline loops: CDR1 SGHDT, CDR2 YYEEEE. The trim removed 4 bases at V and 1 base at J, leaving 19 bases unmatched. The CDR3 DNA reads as TGTGCCAGCAGCCCACTCCAAAATCTAAACAGGGGCGGGAACACTGAAGCTTTCTTT. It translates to CASSPLQNLNRGGNTEAFF.

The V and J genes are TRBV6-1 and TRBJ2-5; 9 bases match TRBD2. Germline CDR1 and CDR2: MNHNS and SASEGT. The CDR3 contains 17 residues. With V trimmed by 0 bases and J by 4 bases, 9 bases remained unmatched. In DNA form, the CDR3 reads TGTGCCAGCAGTGAAGCGGGCGGGGGGGCATTGCTAGAGACCCAGTACTTC. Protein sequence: CASSEAGGGALLETQYF.

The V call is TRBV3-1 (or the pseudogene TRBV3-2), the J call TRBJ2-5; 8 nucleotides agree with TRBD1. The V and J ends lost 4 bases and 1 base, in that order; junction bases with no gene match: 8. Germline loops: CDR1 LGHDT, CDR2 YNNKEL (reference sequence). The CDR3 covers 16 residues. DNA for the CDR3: TGTGCCAGCAGCCCTCCCACAGGGGGGACCCAAGAGACCCAGTACTTC. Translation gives CASSPPTGGTQETQYF.

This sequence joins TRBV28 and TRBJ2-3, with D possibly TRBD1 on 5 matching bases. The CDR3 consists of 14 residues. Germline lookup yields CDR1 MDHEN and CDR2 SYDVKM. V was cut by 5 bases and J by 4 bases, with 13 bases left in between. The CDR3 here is CASSGQGRPDTQYF. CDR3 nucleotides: TGTGCCAGCAGTGGCCAGGGTCGGCCAGATACGCAGTATTTT.

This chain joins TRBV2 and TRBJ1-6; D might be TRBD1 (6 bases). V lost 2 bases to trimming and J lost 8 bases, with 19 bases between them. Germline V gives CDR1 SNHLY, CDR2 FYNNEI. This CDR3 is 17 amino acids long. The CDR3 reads CASSESPPSQGHSPLHF. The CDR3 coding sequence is TGTGCCAGCAGTGAATCCCCACCCTCACAGGGTCATTCACCCCTCCACTTT.

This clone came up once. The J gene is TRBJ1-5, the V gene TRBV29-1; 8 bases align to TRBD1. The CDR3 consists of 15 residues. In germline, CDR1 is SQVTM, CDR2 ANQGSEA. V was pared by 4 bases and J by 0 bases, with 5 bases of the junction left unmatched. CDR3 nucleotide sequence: TGCAGCGTTGGGCCGACAGGGGATAGCAATCAGCCCCAGCATTTT. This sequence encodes CSVGPTGDSNQPQHF.

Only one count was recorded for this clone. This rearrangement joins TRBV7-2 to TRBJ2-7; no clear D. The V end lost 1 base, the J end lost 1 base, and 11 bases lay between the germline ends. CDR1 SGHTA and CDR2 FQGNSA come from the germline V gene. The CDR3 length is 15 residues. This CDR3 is CASSLGYSRSYEQYF. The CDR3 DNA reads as TGTGCCAGCAGCTTAGGCTATTCTCGATCCTACGAGCAGTACTTC.

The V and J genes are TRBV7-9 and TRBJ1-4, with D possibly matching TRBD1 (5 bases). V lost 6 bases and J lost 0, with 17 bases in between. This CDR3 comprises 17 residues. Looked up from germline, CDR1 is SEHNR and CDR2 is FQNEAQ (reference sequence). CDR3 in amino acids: CASRPDRTLSTNEKLFF. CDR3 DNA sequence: TGTGCCAGCAGACCAGACAGAACCCTCTCAACTAATGAAAAACTGTTTTTT.

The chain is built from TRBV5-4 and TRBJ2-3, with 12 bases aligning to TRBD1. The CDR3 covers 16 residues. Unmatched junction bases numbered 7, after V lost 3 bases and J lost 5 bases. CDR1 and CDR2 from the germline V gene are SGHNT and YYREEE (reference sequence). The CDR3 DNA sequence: TGTGCCAGCAGCTCCGGGACAGGGGGCGCTTTAGATACGCAGTATTTT. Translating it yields CASSSGTGGALDTQYF.

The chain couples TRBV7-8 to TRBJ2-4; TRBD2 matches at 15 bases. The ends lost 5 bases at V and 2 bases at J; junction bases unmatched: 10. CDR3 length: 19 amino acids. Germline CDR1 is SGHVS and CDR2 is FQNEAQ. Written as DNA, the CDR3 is TGTGCCAGCAGCCGATACGGGACTAGCGGGGGGATAACCAAAAACATTCAGTACTTC. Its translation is CASSRYGTSGGITKNIQYF.

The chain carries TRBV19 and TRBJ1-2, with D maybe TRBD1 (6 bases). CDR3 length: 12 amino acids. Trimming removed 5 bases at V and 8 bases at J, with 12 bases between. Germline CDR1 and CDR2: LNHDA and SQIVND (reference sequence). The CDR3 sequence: CASSSRQAGYTF. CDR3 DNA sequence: TGTGCCAGTAGTTCCCGACAGGCGGGCTACACCTTC.

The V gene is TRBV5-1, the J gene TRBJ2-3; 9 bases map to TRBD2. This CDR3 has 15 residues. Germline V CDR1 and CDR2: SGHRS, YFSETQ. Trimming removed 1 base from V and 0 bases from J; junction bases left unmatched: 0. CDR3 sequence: CASSLLAGSTDTQYF. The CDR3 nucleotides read TGCGCCAGCAGCTTGCTAGCGGGGAGCACAGATACGCAGTATTTT.

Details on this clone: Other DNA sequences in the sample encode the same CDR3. Written as DNA, the CDR3 is TGTGCCAGCAGCTTACCTCAGGGGGCCACCGGGGAGCTGTTTTTT. Translating it yields CASSLPQGATGELFF. This sequence joins TRBV7-2 and TRBJ2-2; 8 bases match TRBD1. Germline V gene sequence: CDR1 SGHTA, CDR2 FQGNSA. The CDR3 is made up of 15 amino acids. J was trimmed by 4 bases and V by 2 bases; bases with no gene match: 3.

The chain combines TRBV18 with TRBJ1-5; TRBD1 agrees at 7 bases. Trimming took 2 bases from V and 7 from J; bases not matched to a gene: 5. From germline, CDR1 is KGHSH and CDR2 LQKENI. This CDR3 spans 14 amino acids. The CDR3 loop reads CASSPRQGDQPQHF. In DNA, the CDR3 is TGTGCCAGCTCACCAAGACAGGGAGACCAGCCCCAGCATTTT.

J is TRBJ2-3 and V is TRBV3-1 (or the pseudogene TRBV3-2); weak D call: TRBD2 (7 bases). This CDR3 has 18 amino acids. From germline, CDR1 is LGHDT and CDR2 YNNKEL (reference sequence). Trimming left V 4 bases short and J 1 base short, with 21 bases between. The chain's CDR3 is CASSPLGGGAPRTDTQYF. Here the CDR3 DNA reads TGTGCCAGCAGCCCCCTCGGTGGGGGGGCCCCCCGCACAGATACGCAGTATTTT.

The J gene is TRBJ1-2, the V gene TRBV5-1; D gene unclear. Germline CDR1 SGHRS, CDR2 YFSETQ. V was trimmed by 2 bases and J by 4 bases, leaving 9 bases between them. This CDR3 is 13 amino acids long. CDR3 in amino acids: CASSFTSGYGYTF. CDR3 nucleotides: TGCGCCAGCAGCTTTACGTCGGGCTATGGCTACACCTTC.

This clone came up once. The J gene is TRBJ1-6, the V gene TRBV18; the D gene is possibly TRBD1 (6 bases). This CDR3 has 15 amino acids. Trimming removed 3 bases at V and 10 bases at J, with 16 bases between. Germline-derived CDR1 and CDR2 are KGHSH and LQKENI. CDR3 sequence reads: CASSPNLGGGSPLHF. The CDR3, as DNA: TGTGCCAGCTCACCGAACCTAGGGGGTGGGTCACCCCTCCACTTT. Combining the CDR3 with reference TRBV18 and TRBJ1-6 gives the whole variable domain NAGVMQNPRHLVRRRGQEARLRCSPMKGHSHVYWYRQLPEEGLKFMVYLQKENIIDESGMPKERFSAEFPKEGPSILRIQQVVRGDSAAYFCASSPNLGGGSPLHFGNGTRLTVT.